This TCR beta chain was documented in a study of T cells in Graves' hyperthyroidism and ophthalmopathy. This clonotype showed up just a few times. The CDR3 contains 11 residues. Germline V gives CDR1 MNHEY, CDR2 SVGEGT. The V end lost 5 bases, the J end lost 7 bases, and 8 bases lay between the germline ends. Researchers amplified the TCR beta CDR3 regions from RNA transcripts. An initial round of RT-PCR targeting the TCR CDR3 relied on the HTBI primer set. TCRdb processed the multiplex PCR reads anew with MiXCR; each CDR3 protein has one entry. Among almost 500,000 distinct CDR3 sequences listed, approximately 23% were seen once.

Material: blood. The clonotype originates from a woman aged 70 to 79 with Graves' ophthalmopathy. V gene TRBV6-2 or TRBV6-3 combines with J gene TRBJ1-2; no clear D. The CDR3 nucleotides read TGTGCCAGCAGTCGGCAATCTGGCTACACCTTC. This gives the protein CASSRQSGYTF.